Here is one T cell receptor beta chain with its context. The sample originates from a study of cytotoxic CD8 clonotypes in ibrutinib-treated CLL. Study-wide context: Investigators reported about 24 partial and 2 complete responses; after median roughly 63 months, approximately 15 patients remained remitted and about twelve progressed.

This table comes from immunoSEQ multiplex PCR, and its TCRdb copy is limited to in-frame clones, with some not included. In the table there are around 70,000 clones, 80% of which are singletons. CDR1 is PRHDT, CDR2 FYEKMQ, per germline (reference sequence). V dropped 4 bases and J dropped 6 bases, with 13 bases sitting between them. The CDR3 length is 13 residues. The sequence was obtained from a human donor with chronic lymphocytic leukemia. The specimen comprised PBMCs, sampled at disease progression, from a patient treated with ibrutinib. The gene calls are TRBV13 and TRBJ2-7, with D possibly TRBD1 on 5 matching bases. As DNA, the CDR3 is TGTGCCAGCAGCTCCCCGGACAAAGCCGAGCAGTACTTC. This codes for CASSSPDKAEQYF.